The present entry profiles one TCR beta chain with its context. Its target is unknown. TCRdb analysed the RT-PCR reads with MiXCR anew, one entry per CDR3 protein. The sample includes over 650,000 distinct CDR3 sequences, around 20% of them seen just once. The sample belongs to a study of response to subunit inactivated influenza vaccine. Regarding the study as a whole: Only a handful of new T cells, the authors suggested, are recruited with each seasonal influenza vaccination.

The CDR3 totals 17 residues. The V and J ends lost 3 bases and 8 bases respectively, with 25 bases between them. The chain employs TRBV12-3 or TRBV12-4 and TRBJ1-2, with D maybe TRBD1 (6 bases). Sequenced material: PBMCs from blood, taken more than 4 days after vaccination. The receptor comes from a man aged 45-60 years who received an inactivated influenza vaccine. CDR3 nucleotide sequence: TGTGCCAGCAGTTTCTCGGGTCCCATGTTGGGGGCAAGAGGCTACACCTTC. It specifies CASSFSGPMLGARGYTF.